This T cell receptor (beta chain) originates from a study of blood T cells in healthy people across ages. The V gene lost 6 bases and the J gene lost 4 bases, with 9 bases spanning the gap. Germline V gene sequence: CDR1 SEHNR, CDR2 FQNEAQ (reference sequence). There are 12 residues in the CDR3. The use of a sample-barcoded 5' primer and a J-beta primer mix characterized a second PCR of roughly 7 to 12 cycles. A single record per CDR3 protein comes from TCRdb applying MiXCR to the 5' RACE reads. The data hold over a million distinct CDR3 sequences, with approximately 25% observed a single time. This clonotype was picked up many times. The data also belong to a second study, concerning T cells of mothers and their children. This second study says: Sequencing got over 8 million TCR beta CDR3 reads from each mother and around 3.1 million from each child.

This chain uses TRBV7-9 with TRBJ2-5; the D gene could be TRBD1 or TRBD2 (5 bases each). The sequence was collected from a girl aged 2 to 9 in good health. Source material: blood. CDR3 nucleotides: TGTGCCAGCAGTTTTGGGGGAGAGACCCAGTACTTC. This gives the protein CASSFGGETQYF.